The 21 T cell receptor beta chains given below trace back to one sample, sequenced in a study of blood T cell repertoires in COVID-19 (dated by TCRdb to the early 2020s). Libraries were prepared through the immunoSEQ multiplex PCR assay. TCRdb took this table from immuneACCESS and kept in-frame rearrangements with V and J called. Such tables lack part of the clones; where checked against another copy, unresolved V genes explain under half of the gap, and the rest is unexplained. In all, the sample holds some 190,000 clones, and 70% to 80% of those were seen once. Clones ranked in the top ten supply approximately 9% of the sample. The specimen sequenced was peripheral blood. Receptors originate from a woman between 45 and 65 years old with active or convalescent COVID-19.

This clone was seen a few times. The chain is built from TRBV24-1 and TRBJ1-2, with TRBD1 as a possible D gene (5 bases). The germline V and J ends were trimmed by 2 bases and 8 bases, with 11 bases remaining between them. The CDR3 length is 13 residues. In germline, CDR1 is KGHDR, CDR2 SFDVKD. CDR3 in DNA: TGTGCCACCAGTGATTGGCAGGGCGGCGGCTACACCTTC. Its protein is CATSDWQGGGYTF.

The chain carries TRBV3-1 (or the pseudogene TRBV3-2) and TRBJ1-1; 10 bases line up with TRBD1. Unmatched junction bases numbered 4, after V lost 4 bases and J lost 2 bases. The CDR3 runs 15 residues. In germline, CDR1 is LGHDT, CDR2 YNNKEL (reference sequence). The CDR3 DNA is TGTGCCAGCAGCCCACGGACAGGGGGAAACACTGAAGCTTTCTTT. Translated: CASSPRTGGNTEAFF.

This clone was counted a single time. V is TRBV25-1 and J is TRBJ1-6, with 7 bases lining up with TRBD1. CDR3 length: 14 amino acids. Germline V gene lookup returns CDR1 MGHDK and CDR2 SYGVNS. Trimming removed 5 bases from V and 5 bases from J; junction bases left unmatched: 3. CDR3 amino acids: CASSRQGDNSPLHF. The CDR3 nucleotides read TGTGCCAGCAGTAGACAGGGAGATAATTCACCCCTCCACTTT.

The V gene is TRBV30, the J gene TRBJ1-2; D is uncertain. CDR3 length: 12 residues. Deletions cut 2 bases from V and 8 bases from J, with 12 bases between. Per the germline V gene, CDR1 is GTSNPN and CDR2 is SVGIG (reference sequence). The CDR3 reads CAWSKNNGGYTF. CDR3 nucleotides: TGTGCCTGGAGTAAAAATAACGGGGGCTACACCTTC.

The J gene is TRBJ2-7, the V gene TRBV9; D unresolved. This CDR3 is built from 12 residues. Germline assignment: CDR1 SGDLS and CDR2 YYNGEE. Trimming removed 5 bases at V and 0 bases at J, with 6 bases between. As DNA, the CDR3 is TGTGCCAGCAGTGACAACTCCTACGAGCAGTACTTC. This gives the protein CASSDNSYEQYF.

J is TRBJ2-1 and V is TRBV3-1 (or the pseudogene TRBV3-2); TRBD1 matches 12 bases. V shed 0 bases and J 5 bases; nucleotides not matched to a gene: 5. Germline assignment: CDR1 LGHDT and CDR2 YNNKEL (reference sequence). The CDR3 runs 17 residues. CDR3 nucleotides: TGTGCCAGCAGCCAAGAATGGGGACAGGGGGCGAACAATGAGCAGTTCTTC. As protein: CASSQEWGQGANNEQFF.

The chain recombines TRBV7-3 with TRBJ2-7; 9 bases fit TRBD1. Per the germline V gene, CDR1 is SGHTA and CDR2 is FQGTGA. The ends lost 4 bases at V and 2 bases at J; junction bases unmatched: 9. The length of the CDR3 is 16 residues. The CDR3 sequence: CASSSLRGQGTYEQYF. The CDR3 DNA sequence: TGTGCCAGCAGCTCCCTACGCGGACAGGGGACCTACGAGCAGTACTTC.

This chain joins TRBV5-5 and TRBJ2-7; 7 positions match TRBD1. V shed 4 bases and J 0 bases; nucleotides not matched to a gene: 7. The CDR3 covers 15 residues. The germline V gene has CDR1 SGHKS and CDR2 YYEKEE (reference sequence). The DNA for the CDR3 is TGTGCCAGCAGCACGGGACAGCAACTCTCCTACGAGCAGTACTTC. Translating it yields CASSTGQQLSYEQYF.

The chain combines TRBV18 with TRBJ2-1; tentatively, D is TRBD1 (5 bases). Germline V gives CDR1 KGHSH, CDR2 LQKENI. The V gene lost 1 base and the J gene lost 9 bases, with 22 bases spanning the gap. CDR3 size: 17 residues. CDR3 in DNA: TGTGCCAGCTCACCACAGATGCTCGGAACAGGTGGTAGTGAGCAGTTCTTC. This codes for CASSPQMLGTGGSEQFF.

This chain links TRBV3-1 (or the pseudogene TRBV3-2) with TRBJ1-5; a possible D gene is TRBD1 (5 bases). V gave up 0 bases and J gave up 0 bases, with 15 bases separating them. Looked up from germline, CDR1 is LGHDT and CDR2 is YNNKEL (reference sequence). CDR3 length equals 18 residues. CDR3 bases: TGTGCCAGCAGCCAAGAAGAGGGGCGGGGTTTTAGCAATCAGCCCCAGCATTTT. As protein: CASSQEEGRGFSNQPQHF.

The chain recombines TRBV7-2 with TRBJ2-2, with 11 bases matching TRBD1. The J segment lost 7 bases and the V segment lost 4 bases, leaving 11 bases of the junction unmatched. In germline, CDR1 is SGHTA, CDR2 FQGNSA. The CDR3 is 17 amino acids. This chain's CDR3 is CASSYTPGQGAGGELFF. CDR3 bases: TGTGCCAGCAGCTATACTCCTGGACAGGGGGCAGGCGGGGAGCTGTTTTTT.

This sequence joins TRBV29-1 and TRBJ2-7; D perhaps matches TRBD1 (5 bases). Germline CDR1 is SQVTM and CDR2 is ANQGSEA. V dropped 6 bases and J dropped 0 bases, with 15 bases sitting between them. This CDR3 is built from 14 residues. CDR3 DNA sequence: TGCAGCGTCGCCCCCCGACAGAGCTCCTACGAGCAGTACTTC. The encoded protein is CSVAPRQSSYEQYF.

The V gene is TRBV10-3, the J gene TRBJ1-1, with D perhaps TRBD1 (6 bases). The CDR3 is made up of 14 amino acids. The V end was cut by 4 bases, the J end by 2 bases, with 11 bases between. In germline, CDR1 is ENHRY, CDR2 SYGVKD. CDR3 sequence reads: CAISGQGFNTEAFF. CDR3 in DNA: TGTGCCATCAGTGGTCAGGGGTTTAACACTGAAGCTTTCTTT.

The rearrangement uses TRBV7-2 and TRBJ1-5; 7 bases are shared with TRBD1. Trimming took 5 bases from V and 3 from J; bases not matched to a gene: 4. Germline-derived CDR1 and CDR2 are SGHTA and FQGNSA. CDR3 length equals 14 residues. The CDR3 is CASSQTGYNQPQHF. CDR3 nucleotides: TGTGCCAGCAGCCAGACAGGGTACAATCAGCCCCAGCATTTT.

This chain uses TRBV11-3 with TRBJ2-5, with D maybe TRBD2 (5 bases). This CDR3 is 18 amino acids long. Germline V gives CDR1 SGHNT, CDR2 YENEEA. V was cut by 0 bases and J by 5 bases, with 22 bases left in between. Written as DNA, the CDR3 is TGTGCCAGCAGCTTAGACAGTGCGGCGGGTTTTTCGCGGGAGACCCAGTACTTC. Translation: CASSLDSAAGFSRETQYF.

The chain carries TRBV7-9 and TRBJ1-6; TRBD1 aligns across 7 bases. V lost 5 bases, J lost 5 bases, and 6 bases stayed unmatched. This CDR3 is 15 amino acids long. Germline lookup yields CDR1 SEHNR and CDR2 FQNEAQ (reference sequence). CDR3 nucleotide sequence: TGTGCCAGCAGCCCCCGGGACAGCAATAATTCACCCCTCCACTTT. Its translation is CASSPRDSNNSPLHF.

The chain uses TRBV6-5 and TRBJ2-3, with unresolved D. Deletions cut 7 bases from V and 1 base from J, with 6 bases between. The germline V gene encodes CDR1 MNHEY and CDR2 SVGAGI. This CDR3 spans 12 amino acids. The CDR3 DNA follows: TGTGCCAGCAATGCGGGCACAGATACGCAGTATTTT. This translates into CASNAGTDTQYF.

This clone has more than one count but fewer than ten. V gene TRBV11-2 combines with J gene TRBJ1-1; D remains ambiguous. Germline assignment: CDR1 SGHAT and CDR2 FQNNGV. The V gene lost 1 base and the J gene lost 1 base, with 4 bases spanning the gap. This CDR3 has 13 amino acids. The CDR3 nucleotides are TGTGCCAGCAGCTTAGCGGGGAACACTGAAGCTTTCTTT. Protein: CASSLAGNTEAFF.

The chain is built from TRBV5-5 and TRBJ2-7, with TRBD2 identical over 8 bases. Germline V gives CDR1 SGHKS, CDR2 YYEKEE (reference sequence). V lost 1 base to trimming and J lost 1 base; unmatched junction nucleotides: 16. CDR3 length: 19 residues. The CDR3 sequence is CASSLRSLPAGGLSYEQYF. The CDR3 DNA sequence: TGTGCCAGCAGCTTGAGGTCCCTCCCGGCGGGAGGTTTGTCCTACGAGCAGTACTTC.

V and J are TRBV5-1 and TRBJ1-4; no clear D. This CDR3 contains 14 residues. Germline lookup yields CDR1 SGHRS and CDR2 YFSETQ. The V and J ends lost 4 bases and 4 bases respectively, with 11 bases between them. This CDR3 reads CASSPDTNNEKLFF. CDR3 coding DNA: TGCGCCAGCAGCCCTGACACGAATAATGAAAAACTGTTTTTT.

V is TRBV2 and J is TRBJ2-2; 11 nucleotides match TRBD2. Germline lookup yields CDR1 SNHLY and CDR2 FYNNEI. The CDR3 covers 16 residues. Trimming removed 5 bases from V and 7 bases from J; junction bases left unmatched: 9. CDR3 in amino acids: CASSLNSGRANGELFF. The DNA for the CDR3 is TGTGCCAGCAGTTTAAATAGCGGGAGGGCCAACGGGGAGCTGTTTTTT.